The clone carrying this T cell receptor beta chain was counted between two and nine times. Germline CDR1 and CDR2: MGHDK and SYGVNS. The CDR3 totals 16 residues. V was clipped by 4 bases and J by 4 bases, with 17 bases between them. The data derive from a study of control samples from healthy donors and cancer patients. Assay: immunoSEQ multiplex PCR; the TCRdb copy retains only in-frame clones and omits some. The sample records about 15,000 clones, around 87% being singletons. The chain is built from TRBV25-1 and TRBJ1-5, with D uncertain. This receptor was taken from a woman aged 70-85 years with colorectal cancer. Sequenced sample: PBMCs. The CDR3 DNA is TGTGCCAGCAGTGTTAGGTTGAACAAACGGAATCAGCCCCAGCATTTT. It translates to CASSVRLNKRNQPQHF.